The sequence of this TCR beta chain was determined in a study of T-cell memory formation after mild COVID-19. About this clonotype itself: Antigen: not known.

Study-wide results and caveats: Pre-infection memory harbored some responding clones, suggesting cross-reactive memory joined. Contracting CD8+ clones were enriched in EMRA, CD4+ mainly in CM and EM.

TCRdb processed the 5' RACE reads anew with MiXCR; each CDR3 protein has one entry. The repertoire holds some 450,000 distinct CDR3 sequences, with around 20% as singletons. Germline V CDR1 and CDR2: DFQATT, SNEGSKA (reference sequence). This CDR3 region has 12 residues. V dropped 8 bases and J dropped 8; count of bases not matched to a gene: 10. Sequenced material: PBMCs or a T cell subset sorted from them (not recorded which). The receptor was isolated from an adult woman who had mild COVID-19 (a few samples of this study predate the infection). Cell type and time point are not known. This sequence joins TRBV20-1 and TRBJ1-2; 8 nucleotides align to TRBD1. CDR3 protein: CSPAGGEGGYTF. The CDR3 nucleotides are TGCAGTCCAGCAGGGGGCGAAGGAGGCTACACCTTC.